One T cell receptor beta chain is described in this entry. Its antigen remains unidentified. The data derive from a study of T cell responses to AZD1222 COVID-19 vaccine. The method was immunoSEQ multiplex PCR; TCRdb's version includes in-frame clones alone and lacks a portion of them. The table has around 130,000 clones, roughly 85% seen once. Study conclusions and caveats: Spike-specific TCR breadth rose after two AZD1222 doses, and depth rose as well.

Looked up from germline, CDR1 is SGHTA and CDR2 is FQGNSA. The CDR3 covers 15 residues. Trimming left V 5 bases short and J 0 bases short, with 12 bases between. Sequenced material: peripheral blood, taken on day 0 of AZD1222 vaccination. The sequence came from an adult in good health. The chain combines TRBV7-2 with TRBJ2-3; weak D call: TRBD2 (5 bases). CDR3 loop: CASSPDRGSTDTQYF. CDR3 nucleotides: TGTGCCAGCAGCCCGGACCGCGGGAGCACAGATACGCAGTATTTT.